The rows below give T cell receptor beta chains drawn from one sample of a study of tumor-infiltrating lymphocytes in primary liver carcinoma. TCRdb re-derived calls from the multiplex PCR reads in MiXCR, one entry per CDR3 protein. The sample holds about 320,000 distinct CDR3 sequences; about three fifths are singletons and the top ten take about a sixth. Sample: peripheral blood. These receptors were collected from a woman aged 25 to 39 with primary liver carcinoma and hepatitis B virus infection. Both conserved end residues are part of each CDR3. The order of the fields is V gene, D gene, J gene, clone size, CDR3 protein, CDR3 DNA. The D gene is left open where the match is weak. The size of a clone is reported for some rows only, either as once, few or many, or as a class for expanded clones.

v_call: TRBV7-9
d_call: .
j_call: TRBJ2-5
clone_size: .
cdr3_aa: CACSPRGPETQYF
cdr3_nt: TGTGCCTGCAGCCCAAGAGGTCCGGAGACCCAGTACTTC

v_call: TRBV7-8
d_call: .
j_call: TRBJ2-3
clone_size: .
cdr3_aa: CASSLSSGRDAHYF
cdr3_nt: TGTGCCAGCAGCTTGTCCAGCGGTCGGGATGCGCACTATTTT

v_call: TRBV18
d_call: TRBD1
j_call: TRBJ1-2
clone_size: .
cdr3_aa: CASSPEKGGAVGYTF
cdr3_nt: TGTGCCAGCTCACCAGAAAAAGGGGGCGCGGTTGGCTACACCTTC

v_call: TRBV4-1
d_call: .
j_call: TRBJ2-5
clone_size: many
cdr3_aa: CASSQERAKKTQYF
cdr3_nt: TGCGCCAGCAGCCAAGAGAGGGCAAAGAAGACCCAGTACTTC

v_call: TRBV11-1
d_call: TRBD1
j_call: TRBJ2-1
clone_size: .
cdr3_aa: CVNRPGTGYNEQFF
cdr3_nt: TGTGTCAACAGACCCGGGACAGGGTACAATGAGCAGTTCTTC

v_call: TRBV7-9
d_call: .
j_call: TRBJ2-5
clone_size: once
cdr3_aa: CATRLPFGETQYF
cdr3_nt: TGTGCCACAAGACTGCCTTTTGGCGAGACCCAGTACTTC

v_call: TRBV11-2
d_call: .
j_call: TRBJ2-1
clone_size: many
cdr3_aa: CASSGRGPSGDEQFF
cdr3_nt: TGTGCCAGCAGCGGCCGCGGGCCCAGCGGCGATGAGCAGTTCTTC

v_call: TRBV11-2
d_call: TRBD1
j_call: TRBJ2-3
clone_size: many
cdr3_aa: CASSSPGQPTDTQYF
cdr3_nt: TGTGCCAGCAGCTCCCCGGGACAGCCCACAGATACGCAGTATTTT

v_call: TRBV4-2
d_call: TRBD2
j_call: TRBJ2-1
clone_size: many
cdr3_aa: CASSQVAGGPYQDNEQFF
cdr3_nt: TGTGCCAGCAGCCAAGTGGCGGGAGGGCCCTATCAAGACAATGAGCAGTTCTTC

v_call: TRBV11-2
d_call: .
j_call: TRBJ2-1
clone_size: .
cdr3_aa: CASSPAIGEPYYNEQFF
cdr3_nt: TGTGCCAGCAGTCCCGCAATCGGAGAGCCCTACTACAATGAGCAGTTCTTC

v_call: TRBV12-3/TRBV12-4
d_call: .
j_call: TRBJ2-7
clone_size: .
cdr3_aa: CASGTSLIITEQYF
cdr3_nt: TGTGCCAGCGGCACCTCCCTCATTATAACCGAGCAGTATTTC

v_call: TRBV28
d_call: .
j_call: TRBJ2-2
clone_size: .
cdr3_aa: CATGESPNTGELFF
cdr3_nt: TGTGCCACCGGGGAGTCACCCAACACCGGGGAGCTGTTTTTT

v_call: TRBV14
d_call: TRBD2
j_call: TRBJ2-1
clone_size: .
cdr3_aa: CASNASGLAGDEQFF
cdr3_nt: TGTGCCAGCAACGCATCGGGACTAGCGGGAGACGAGCAGTTCTTC

v_call: TRBV14
d_call: .
j_call: TRBJ2-5
clone_size: .
cdr3_aa: CASRIGTQETQYF
cdr3_nt: TGTGCCAGCCGGATAGGGACGCAAGAGACCCAGTACTTC

v_call: TRBV29-1
d_call: .
j_call: TRBJ1-1
clone_size: many
cdr3_aa: CSAMDRDAFF
cdr3_nt: TGCAGCGCCATGGACAGAGATGCTTTCTTT

v_call: TRBV11-2
d_call: .
j_call: TRBJ2-7
clone_size: many
cdr3_aa: CASSSGPTRSEQYF
cdr3_nt: TGTGCCAGCAGCTCGGGCCCAACCCGGTCCGAGCAGTACTTC

v_call: TRBV11-2
d_call: .
j_call: TRBJ2-5
clone_size: .
cdr3_aa: CASSLSVRSLETQYF
cdr3_nt: TGTGCCAGCAGCTTGAGTGTCAGGAGTCTTGAGACCCAGTACTTC

v_call: TRBV6-5
d_call: .
j_call: TRBJ1-1
clone_size: .
cdr3_aa: CASSYSGLGNTEAFF
cdr3_nt: TGTGCCAGCAGTTACTCGGGTTTAGGGAACACTGAAGCTTTCTTT